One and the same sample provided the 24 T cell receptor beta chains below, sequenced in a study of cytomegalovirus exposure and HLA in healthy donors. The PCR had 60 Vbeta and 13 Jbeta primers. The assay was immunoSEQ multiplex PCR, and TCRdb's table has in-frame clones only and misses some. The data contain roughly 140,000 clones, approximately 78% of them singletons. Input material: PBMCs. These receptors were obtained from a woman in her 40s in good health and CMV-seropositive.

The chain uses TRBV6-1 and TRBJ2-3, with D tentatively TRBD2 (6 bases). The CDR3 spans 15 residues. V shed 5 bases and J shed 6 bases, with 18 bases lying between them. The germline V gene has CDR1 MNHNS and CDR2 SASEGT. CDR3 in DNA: TGTGCCAGCAGTCCAGCAGTGGGAGGAAGGGATACGCAGTATTTT. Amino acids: CASSPAVGGRDTQYF.

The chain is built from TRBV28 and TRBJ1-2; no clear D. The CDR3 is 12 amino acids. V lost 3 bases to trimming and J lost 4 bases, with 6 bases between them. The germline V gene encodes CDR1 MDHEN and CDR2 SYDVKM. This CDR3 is CASSFGGYGYTF. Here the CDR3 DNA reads TGTGCCAGCAGTTTCGGAGGCTATGGCTACACCTTC.

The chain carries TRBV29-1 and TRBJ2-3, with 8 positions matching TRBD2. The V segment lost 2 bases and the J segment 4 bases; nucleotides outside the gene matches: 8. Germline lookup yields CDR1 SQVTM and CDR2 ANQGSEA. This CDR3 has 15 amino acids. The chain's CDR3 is CSVEWSAGAPDTQYF. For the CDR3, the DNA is TGCAGCGTTGAATGGTCAGCGGGAGCACCAGATACGCAGTATTTT.

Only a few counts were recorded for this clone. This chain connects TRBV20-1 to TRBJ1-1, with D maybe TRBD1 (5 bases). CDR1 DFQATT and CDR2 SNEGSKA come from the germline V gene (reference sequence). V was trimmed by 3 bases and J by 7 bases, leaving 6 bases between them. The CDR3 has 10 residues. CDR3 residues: CSASRDEAFF. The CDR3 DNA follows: TGCAGTGCTAGCAGGGATGAAGCTTTCTTT.

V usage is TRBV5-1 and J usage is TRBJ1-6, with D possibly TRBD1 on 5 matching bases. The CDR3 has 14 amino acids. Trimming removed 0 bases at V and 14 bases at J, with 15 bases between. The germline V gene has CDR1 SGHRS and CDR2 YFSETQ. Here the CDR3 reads CASSLDGDSGALHF. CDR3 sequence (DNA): TGCGCCAGCAGCTTGGACGGCGACAGTGGAGCCCTCCACTTT.

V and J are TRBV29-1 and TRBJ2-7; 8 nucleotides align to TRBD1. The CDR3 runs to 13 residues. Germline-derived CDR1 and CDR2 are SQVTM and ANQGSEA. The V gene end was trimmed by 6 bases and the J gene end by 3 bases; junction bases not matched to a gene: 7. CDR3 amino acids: CSVETGVDYEQYF. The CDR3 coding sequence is TGCAGCGTCGAGACAGGGGTAGACTACGAGCAGTACTTC.

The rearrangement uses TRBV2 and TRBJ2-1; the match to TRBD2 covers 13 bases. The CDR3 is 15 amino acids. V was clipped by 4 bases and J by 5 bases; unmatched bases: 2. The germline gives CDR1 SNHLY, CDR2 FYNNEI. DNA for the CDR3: TGTGCCAGCAGTGTGGGGACTAGCGGGGACAATGAGCAGTTCTTC. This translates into CASSVGTSGDNEQFF.

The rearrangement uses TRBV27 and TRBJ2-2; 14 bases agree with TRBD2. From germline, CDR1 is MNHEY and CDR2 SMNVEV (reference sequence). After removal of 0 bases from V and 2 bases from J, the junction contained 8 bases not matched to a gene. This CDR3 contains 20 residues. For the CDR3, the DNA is TGTGCCAGCAGTTTATCCCCTCCGGGACTAGCGGGAGCAAACACCGGGGAGCTGTTTTTT. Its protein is CASSLSPPGLAGANTGELFF.

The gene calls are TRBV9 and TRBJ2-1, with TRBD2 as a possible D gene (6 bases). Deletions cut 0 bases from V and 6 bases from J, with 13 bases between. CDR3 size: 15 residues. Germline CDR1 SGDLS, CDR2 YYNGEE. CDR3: CASSVVGGRFNEQFF. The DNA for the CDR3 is TGTGCCAGCAGCGTAGTGGGGGGAAGGTTCAATGAGCAGTTCTTC.

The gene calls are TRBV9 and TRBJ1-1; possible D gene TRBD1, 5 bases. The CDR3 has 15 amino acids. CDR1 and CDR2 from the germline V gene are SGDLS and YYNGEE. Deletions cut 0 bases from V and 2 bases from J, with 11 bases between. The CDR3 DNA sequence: TGTGCCAGCAGCGTAGTGGCAGGGTCAAACACTGAAGCTTTCTTT. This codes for CASSVVAGSNTEAFF.

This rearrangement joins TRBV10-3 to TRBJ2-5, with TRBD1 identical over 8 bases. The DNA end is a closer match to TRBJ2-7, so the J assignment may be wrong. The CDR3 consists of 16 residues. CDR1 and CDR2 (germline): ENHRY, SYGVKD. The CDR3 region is CAISAGPGQVSYEQYF. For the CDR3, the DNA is TGTGCCATCAGTGCGGGACCGGGACAGGTCTCCTACGAGCAGTACTTC.

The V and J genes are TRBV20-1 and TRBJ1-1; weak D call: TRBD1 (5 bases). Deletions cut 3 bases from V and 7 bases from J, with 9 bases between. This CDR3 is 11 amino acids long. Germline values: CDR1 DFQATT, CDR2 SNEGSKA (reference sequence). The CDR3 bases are TGCAGTGCTAGGGGGCCCGATGAAGCTTTCTTT. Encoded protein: CSARGPDEAFF.

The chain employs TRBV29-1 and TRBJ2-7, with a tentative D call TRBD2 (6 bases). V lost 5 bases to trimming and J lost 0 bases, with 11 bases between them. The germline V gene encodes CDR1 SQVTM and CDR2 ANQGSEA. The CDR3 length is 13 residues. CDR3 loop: CSVRIAVSYEQYF. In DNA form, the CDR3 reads TGCAGCGTTCGGATAGCGGTCTCCTACGAGCAGTACTTC.

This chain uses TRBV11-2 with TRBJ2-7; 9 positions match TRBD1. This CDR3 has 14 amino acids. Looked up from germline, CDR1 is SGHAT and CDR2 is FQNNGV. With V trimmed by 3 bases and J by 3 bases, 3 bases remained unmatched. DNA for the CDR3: TGTGCCAGCAGCTTCGGGGGACAGGGCTACGAGCAGTACTTC. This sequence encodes CASSFGGQGYEQYF.

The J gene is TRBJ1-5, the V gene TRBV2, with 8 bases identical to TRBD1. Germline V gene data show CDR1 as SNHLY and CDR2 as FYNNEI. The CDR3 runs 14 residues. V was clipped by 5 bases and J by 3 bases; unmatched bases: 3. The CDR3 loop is CASSNRGYNQPQHF. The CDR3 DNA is TGTGCCAGCAGTAACAGGGGGTACAATCAGCCCCAGCATTTT.

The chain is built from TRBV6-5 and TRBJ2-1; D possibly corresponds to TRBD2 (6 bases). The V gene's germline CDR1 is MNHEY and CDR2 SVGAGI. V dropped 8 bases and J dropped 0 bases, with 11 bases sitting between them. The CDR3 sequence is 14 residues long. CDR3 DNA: TGTGCCAGCGGGATCGGGAGCTCCTACAATGAGCAGTTCTTC. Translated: CASGIGSSYNEQFF.

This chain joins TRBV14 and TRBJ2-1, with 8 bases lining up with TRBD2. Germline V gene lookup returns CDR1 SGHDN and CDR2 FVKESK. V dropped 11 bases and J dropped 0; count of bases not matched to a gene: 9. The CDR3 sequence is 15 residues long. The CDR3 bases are TGTGCCCTAAAGATGGCGGGAGGCTCCTACAATGAGCAGTTCTTC. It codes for CALKMAGGSYNEQFF.

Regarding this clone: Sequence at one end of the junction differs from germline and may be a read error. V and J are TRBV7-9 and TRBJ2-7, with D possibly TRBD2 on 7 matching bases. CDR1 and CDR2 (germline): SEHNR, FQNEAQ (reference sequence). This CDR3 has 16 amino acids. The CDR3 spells CSSSFVMGGPPYEQYF. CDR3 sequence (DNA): TGTTCCAGCAGCTTTGTTATGGGGGGGCCCCCTTACGAGCAGTACTTC.

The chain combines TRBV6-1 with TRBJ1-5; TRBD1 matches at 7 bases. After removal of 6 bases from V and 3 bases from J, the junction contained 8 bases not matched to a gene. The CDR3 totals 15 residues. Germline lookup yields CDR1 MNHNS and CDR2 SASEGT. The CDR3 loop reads CASSQGTGVNQPQHF. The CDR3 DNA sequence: TGTGCCAGCAGCCAGGGAACAGGGGTCAATCAGCCCCAGCATTTT.

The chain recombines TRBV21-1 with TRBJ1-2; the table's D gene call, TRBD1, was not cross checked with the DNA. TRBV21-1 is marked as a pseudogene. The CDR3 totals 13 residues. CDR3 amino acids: CASSATTGDGYTF. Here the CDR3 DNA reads TGTGCCAGCAGCGCAACCACAGGGGATGGCTACACCTTC.

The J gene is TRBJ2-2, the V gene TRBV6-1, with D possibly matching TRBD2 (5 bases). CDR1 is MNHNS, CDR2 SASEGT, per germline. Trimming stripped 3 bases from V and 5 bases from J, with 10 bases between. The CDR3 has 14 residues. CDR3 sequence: CASSDRTFTGELFF. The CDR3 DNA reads TGTGCCAGCAGTGATCGGACTTTTACCGGGGAGCTGTTTTTT.

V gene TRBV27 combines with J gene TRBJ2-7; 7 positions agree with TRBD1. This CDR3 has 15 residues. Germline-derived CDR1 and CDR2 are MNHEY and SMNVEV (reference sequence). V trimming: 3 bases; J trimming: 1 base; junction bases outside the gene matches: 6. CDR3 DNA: TGTGCCAGCAGTTTCCAGTCGGGACAGTCCTACGAGCAGTACTTC. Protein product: CASSFQSGQSYEQYF.

The CDR3 sequence is CASSVGQGFYNEQFF. For the CDR3, the DNA is TGTGCCAGCAGTGTCGGACAGGGGTTCTACAATGAGCAGTTCTTC. The chain carries TRBV6-1 and TRBJ2-1; 9 nucleotides match TRBD1. The CDR3 covers 15 residues. CDR1 MNHNS and CDR2 SASEGT come from the germline V gene. V trimming: 4 bases; J trimming: 3 bases; junction bases outside the gene matches: 4.

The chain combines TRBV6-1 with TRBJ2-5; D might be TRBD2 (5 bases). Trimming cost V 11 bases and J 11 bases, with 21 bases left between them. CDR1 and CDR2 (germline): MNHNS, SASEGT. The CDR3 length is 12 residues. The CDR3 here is CAGSGPSRGQYF. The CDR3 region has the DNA TGTGCCGGTTCCGGACCCTCGAGAGGGCAGTACTTC.